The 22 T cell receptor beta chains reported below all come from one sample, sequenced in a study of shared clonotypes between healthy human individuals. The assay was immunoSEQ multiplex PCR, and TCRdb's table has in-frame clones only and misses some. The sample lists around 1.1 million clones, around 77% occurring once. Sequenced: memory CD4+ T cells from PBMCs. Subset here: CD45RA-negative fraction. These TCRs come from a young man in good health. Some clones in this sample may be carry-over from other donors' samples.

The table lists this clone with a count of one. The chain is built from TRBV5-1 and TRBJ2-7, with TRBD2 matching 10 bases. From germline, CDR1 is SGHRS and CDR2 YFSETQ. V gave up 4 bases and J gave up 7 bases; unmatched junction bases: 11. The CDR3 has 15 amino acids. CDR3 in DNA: TGCGCCAGCAGCCAGGGGCTAGCGGGAGTATGGGAGCAGTACTTC. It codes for CASSQGLAGVWEQYF.

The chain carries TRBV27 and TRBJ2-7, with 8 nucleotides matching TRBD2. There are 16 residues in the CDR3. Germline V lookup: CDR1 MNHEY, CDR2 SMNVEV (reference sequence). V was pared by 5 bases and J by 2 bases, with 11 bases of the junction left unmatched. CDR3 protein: CASSPAGRDGAYEQYF. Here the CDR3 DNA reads TGTGCCAGCAGTCCCGCCGGGAGGGACGGAGCCTACGAGCAGTACTTC.

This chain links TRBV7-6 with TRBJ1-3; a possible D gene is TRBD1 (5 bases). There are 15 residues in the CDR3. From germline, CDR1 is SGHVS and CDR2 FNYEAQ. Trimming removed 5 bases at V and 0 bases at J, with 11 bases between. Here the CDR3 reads CASSPGPGSGNTIYF. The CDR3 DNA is TGTGCCAGCAGCCCGGGGCCCGGCTCTGGAAACACCATATATTTT. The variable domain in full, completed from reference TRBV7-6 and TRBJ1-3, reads GAGVSQSPRYKVTKRGQDVALRCDPISGHVSLYWYRQALGQGPEFLTYFNYEAQQDKSGLPNDRFSAERPEGSISTLTIQRTEQRDSAMYRCASSPGPGSGNTIYFGEGSWLTVV.

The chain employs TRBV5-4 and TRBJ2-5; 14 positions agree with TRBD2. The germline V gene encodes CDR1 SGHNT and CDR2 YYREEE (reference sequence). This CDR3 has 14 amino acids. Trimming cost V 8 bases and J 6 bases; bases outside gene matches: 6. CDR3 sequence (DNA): TGTGCCAGTGGGACTAGCGGGAGTCAAAAGACCCAGTACTTC. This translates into CASGTSGSQKTQYF.

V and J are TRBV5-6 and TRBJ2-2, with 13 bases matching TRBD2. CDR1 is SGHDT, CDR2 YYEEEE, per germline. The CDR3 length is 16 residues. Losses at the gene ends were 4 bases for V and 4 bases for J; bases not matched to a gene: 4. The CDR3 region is CASSLRLAGGTGELFF. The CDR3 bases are TGTGCCAGCAGCCTGAGACTAGCGGGAGGCACCGGGGAGCTGTTTTTT.

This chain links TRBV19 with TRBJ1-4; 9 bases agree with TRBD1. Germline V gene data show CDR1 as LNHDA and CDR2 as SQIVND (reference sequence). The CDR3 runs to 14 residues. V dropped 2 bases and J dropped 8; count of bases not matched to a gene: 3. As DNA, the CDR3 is TGTGCCAGTAGTATACCTGGGACAGGGGAAAAACTGTTTTTT. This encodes CASSIPGTGEKLFF.

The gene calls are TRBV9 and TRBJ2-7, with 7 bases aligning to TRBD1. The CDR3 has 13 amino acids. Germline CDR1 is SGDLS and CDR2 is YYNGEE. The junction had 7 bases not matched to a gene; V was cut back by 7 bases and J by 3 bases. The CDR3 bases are TGTGCCAGCCAGCAGGGGGATGGCTACGAGCAGTACTTC. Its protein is CASQQGDGYEQYF.

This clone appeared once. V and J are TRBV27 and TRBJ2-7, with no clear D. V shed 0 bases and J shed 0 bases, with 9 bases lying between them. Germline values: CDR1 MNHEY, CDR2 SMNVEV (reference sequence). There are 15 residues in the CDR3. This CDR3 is CASSLSWTGSYEQYF. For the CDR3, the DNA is TGTGCCAGCAGTTTATCGTGGACGGGCTCCTACGAGCAGTACTTC.

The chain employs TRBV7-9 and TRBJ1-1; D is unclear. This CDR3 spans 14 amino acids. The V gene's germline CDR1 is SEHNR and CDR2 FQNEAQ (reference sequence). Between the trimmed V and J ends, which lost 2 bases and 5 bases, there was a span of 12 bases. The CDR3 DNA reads TGTGCCAGCAGCTTAATCAGGATGGGGACTGAAGCTTTCTTT. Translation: CASSLIRMGTEAFF.

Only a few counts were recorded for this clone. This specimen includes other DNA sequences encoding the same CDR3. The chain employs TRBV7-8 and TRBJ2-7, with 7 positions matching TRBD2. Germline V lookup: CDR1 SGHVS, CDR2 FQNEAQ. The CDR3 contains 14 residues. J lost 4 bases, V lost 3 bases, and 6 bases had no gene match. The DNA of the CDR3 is TGTGCCAGCAGCTTGGTGGGGAGGGGATACGAGCAGTACTTC. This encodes CASSLVGRGYEQYF.

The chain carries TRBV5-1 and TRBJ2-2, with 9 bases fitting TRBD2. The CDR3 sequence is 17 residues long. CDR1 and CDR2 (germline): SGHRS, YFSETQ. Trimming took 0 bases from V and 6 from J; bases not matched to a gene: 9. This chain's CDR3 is CASSLGFAGGTSGELFF. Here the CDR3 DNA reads TGCGCCAGCAGCTTGGGTTTCGCGGGAGGGACCTCCGGGGAGCTGTTTTTT.

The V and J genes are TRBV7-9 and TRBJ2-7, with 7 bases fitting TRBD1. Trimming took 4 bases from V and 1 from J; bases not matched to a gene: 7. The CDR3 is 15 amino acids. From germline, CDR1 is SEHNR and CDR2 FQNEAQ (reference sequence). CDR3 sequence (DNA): TGTGCCAGCAGCTCCATCCGGGACAGATCCTACGAGCAGTACTTC. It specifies CASSSIRDRSYEQYF.

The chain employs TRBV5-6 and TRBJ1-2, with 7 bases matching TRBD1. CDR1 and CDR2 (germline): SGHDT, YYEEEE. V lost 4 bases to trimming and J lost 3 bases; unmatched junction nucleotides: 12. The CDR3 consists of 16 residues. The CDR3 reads CASSPMGQWADYGYTF. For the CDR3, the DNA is TGTGCCAGCAGCCCTATGGGACAGTGGGCAGACTATGGCTACACCTTC.

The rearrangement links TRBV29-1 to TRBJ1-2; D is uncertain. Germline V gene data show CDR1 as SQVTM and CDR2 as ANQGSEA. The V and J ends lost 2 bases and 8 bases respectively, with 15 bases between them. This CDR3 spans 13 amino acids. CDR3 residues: CSVERWEASGYTF. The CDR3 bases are TGCAGCGTTGAAAGATGGGAGGCTTCGGGCTACACCTTC.

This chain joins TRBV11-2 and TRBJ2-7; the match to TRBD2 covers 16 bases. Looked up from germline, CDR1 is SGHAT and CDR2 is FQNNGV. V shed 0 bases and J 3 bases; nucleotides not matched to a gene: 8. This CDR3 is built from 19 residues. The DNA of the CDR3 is TGTGCCAGCAGCTTAGAAGGGACTAGCGGGAGGGCCTTTTTCTACGAGCAGTACTTC. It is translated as CASSLEGTSGRAFFYEQYF. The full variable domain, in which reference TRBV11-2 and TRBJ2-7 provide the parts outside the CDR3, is EAGVAQSPRYKIIEKRQSVAFWCNPISGHATLYWYQQILGQGPKLLIQFQNNGVVDDSQLPKDRFSAERLKGVDSTLKIQPAKLEDSAVYLCASSLEGTSGRAFFYEQYFGPGTRLTVT.

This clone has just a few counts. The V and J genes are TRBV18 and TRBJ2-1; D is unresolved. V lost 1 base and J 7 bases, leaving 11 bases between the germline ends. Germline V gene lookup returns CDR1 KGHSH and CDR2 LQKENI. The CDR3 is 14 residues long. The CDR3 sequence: CASSPQSTGNEQFF. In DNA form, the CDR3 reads TGTGCCAGCTCACCACAATCGACGGGTAATGAGCAGTTCTTC.

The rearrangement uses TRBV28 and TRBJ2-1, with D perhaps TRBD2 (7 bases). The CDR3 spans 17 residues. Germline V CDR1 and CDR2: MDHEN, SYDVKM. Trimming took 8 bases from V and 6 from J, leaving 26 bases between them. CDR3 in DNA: TGTGCCAGCGTTACAGGGAGCAAGGGAGGGAATCGCAATGAGCAGTTCTTC. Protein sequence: CASVTGSKGGNRNEQFF.

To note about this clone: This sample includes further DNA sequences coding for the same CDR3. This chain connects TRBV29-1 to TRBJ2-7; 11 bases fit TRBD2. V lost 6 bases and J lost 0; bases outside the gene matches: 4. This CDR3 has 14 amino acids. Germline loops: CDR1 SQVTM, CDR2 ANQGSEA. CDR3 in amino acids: CSVGGTSGSYEQYF. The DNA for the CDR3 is TGCAGCGTAGGGGGGACTAGCGGCTCCTACGAGCAGTACTTC.

For the CDR3, the DNA is TGTGCCAGCAGCTCGCAAAGAGTAACTAATCAGCCCCAGCATTTT. Protein: CASSSQRVTNQPQHF. The rearrangement joins TRBV7-2 to TRBJ1-5, with D unresolved. Looked up from germline, CDR1 is SGHTA and CDR2 is FQGNSA. The CDR3 length is 15 residues. V lost 4 bases, J lost 4 bases, and 14 bases lay in between. The variable domain in full, with the rest retrieved from reference TRBV7-2 and TRBJ1-5, is GAGVSQSPSNKVTEKGKDVELRCDPISGHTALYWYRQSLGQGLEFLIYFQGNSAPDKSGLPSDRFSAERTGGSVSTLTIQRTQQEDSAVYLCASSSQRVTNQPQHFGDGTRLSIL.

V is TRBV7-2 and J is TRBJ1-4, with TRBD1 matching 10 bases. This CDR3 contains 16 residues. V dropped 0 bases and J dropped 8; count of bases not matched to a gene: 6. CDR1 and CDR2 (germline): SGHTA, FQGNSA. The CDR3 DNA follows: TGTGCCAGCAGCTTAGCCCGGGACAGGGGATTCGAAAAACTGTTTTTT. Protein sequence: CASSLARDRGFEKLFF.

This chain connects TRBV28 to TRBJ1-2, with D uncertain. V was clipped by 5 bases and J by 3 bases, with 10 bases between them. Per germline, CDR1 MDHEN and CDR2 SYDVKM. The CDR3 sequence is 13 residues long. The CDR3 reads CASSPPGDYGYTF. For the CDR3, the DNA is TGTGCCAGCAGTCCCCCGGGAGACTATGGCTACACCTTC.

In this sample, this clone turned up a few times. CDR3 bases: TGTGCCAGCAGTTCCCTGACGAGGACCGGGGAGCTGTTTTTT. As protein: CASSSLTRTGELFF. J is TRBJ2-2 and V is TRBV28, with unresolved D. This CDR3 comprises 14 residues. The germline V gene has CDR1 MDHEN and CDR2 SYDVKM. Trimming took 4 bases from V and 5 from J, leaving 11 bases between them.